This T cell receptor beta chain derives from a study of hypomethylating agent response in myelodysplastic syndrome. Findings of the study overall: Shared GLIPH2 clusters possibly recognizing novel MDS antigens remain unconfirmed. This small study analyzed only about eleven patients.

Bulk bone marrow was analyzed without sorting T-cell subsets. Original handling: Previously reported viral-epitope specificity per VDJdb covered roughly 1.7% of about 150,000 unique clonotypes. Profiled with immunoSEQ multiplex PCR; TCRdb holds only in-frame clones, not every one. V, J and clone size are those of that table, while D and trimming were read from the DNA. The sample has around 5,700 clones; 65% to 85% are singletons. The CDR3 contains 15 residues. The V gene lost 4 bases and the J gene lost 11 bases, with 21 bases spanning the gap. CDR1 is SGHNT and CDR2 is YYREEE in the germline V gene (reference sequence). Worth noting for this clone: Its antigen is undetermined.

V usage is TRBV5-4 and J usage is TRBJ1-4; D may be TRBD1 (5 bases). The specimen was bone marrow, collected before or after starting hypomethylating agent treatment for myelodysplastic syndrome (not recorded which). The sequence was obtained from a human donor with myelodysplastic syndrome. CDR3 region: CASSPFGGGKAKLFF. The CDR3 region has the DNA TGTGCCAGCAGCCCCTTCGGGGGAGGAAAGGCGAAACTGTTTTTT. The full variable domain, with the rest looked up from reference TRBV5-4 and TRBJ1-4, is ETGVTQSPTHLIKTRGQQVTLRCSSQSGHNTVSWYQQALGQGPQFIFQYYREEENGRGNFPPRFSGLQFPNYSSELNVNALELDDSALYLCASSPFGGGKAKLFFGSGTQLSVL.